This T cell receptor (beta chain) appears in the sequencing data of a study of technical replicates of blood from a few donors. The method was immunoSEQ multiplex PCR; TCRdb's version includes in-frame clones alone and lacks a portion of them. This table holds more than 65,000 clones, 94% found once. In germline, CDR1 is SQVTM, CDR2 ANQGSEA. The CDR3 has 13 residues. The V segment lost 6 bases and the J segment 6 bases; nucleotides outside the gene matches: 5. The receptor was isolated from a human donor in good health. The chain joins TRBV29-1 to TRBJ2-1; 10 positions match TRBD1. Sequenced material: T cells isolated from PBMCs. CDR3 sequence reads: CSVGDRGLNEQFF. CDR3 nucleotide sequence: TGCAGCGTGGGAGACAGGGGGCTCAATGAGCAGTTCTTC.